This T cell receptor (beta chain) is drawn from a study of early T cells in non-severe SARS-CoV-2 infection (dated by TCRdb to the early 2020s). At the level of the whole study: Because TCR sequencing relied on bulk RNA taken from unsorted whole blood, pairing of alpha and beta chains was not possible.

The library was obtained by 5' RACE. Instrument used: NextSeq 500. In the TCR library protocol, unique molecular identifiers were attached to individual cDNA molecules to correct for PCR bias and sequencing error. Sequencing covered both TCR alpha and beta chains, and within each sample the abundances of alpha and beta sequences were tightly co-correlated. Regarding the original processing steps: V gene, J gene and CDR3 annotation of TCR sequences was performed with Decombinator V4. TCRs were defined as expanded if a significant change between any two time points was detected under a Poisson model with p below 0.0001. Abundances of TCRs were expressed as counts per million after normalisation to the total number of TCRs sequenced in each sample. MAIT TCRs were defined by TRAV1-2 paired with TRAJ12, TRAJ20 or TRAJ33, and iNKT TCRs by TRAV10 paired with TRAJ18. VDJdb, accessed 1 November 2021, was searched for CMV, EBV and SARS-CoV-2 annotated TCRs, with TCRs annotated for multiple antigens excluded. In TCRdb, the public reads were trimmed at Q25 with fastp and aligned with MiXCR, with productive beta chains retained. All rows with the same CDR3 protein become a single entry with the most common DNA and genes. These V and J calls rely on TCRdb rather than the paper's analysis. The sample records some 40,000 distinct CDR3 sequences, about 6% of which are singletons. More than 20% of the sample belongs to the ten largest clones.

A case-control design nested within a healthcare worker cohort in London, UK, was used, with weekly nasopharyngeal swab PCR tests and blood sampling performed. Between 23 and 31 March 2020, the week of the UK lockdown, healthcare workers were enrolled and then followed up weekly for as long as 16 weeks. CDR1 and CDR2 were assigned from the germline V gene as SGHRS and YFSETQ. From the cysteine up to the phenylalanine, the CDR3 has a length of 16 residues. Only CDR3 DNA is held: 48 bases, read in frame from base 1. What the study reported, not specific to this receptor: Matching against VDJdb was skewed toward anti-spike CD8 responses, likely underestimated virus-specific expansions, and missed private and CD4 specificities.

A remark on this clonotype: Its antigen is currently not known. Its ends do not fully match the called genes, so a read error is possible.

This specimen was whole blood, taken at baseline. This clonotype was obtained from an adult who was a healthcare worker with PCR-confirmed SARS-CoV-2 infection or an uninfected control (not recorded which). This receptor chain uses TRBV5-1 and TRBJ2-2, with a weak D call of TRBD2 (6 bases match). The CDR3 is CACSLAPGLATGELFF. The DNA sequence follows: TGCGCCTGCAGCTTGGCACCGGGACTTGCGACCGGGGAGCTGTTTTTT.